This TCR beta chain was documented in a study of blood T cell repertoires in COVID-19. Study overall: COVID-19 samples, acute and convalescent, were from the United States, Italy and Spain. PBMCs, B-cell-depleted T cells, or T cells were the source of the cDNA or gDNA that made up the material.

The table came from immunoSEQ multiplex PCR; TCRdb's copy has only in-frame clones and leaves some out. The data contain about 330,000 clones, around 84% of them singletons. Clinical history as reported by participants underpinned cohort assignment. Recovered status applied to Cohort 3 donors who had two consecutive negative PCRs. It also applied to those with clearance or with symptom resolution. J lost 4 bases, V lost 11 bases, and 11 bases had no gene match. The CDR3 consists of 14 residues. Germline CDR1 LNHDA, CDR2 SQIVND (reference sequence). Sequencing was carried out using PBMCs or T cells enriched from blood (not recorded which). The sequence came from a woman between 18 and 29 years old who had recovered from COVID-19. The rearrangement uses TRBV19 and TRBJ1-1, with 9 positions matching TRBD1. This CDR3 reads CASTRGQGSTEAFF. The DNA for the CDR3 is TGTGCCTCAACCCGTGGACAGGGGAGCACTGAAGCTTTCTTT.